This T cell receptor beta chain was profiled in a study of post-analysis software for immune sequencing data. Broader study findings: Compared with controls, patients had more of roughly five TRBV segments, including TRBV5-6, TRBV5-1 and TRBV20-1. Under F measure analysis, samples from one preparation batch co-clustered strongly.

As concerns this clonotype: Its antigen is not known. A junction end diverges from the germline sequence, so it may reflect a read error.

The CDR3 is made up of 14 amino acids. Germline values: CDR1 MNHEY, CDR2 SMNVEV (reference sequence). Presence of unique molecular identifiers characterized the TCR beta cDNA libraries. The T cell input of roughly 0.95 to 10 million gave about half a million cDNA molecules. TCRdb reanalysed the PCR reads using MiXCR and keeps one entry per CDR3 protein. The profile covers almost 700,000 distinct CDR3 sequences, with more than 50% appearing a single time and 11% taken by the ten largest. This chain links TRBV27 with TRBJ2-7; D perhaps matches TRBD1 (7 bases). The sequenced material came from blood. This sequence was found in a girl aged 2 to 10 with multiple sclerosis. Here the CDR3 reads CASGLKQGGYEQYF. The CDR3 nucleotides are TGTGCCAGCGGTTTAAAGCAGGGGGGCTACGAGCAGTACTTC.